This is a list of T cell receptor beta chains from one sample in a study of T cell repertoires in ileal Crohn's disease. TCRdb's copy holds only in-frame clones and misses some; the assay was immunoSEQ multiplex PCR. The sample has 15,000 to 20,000 clones, about 92% seen once; the top ten hold 3% to 3.5%. Sequencing was carried out using ileal tissue. The receptors were gathered from an adult with Crohn's disease. The CDR3 runs from the conserved cysteine through the conserved F or W. A D gene is named only where the DNA matches it firmly. A clone size is listed for some rows: how often the clone was seen (once, few, many), or a class if it is expanded.

TRBV7-9	TRBD1	TRBJ1-1	-	TGTGCCAGCAGCCTCGACAGGGGTGAAGCTTTCTTT	CASSLDRGEAFF
TRBV6-5	-	TRBJ2-1	-	TGTGCCAGCAGTTACGAGGGGGGGGCATCCGAGCAGTTCTTC	CASSYEGGASEQFF
TRBV7-9	TRBD1	TRBJ2-7	-	TGTGCCAGCAGCTTAGGAAAGGACAGGGGGATCTACGAGCAGTACTTC	CASSLGKDRGIYEQYF
TRBV7-2	-	TRBJ1-2	-	TGTGCCAGCAGCCGTACCAAAATCGGGGCTAACTATGGCTACACCTTC	CASSRTKIGANYGYTF
TRBV4-1	-	TRBJ1-4	-	TGCGCCAGCAGCCTCAGGGGCCAGAATGAAAAACTGTTTTTT	CASSLRGQNEKLFF
TRBV16	TRBD1	TRBJ1-6	-	TGTGCCAGCAGCCAATTCACGGACAGGCGCGGTTCACCCCTCCACTTT	CASSQFTDRRGSPLHF
TRBV5-1	-	TRBJ1-5	-	TGCGCCAGCCGCCCTAACGCAGGGGAAAATCAGCCCCAGCATTTT	CASRPNAGENQPQHF
TRBV6-5	TRBD1	TRBJ2-7	once	TGTGCCAGCACTGCGGCCGGGACAGAGCTCTACGAGCAGTACTTC	CASTAAGTELYEQYF
TRBV7-3	TRBD2	TRBJ2-1	-	TGTGCCAGCAGCTTAAACGGGGGGGCAAATGAGCAGTTCTTC	CASSLNGGANEQFF
TRBV11-2	-	TRBJ2-7	-	TGTGCCAGCAGCTCTGTAGGATCGGGGTACGAGCAGTACTTC	CASSSVGSGYEQYF
TRBV7-9	-	TRBJ2-5	-	TGTGCGGTAGCGGCCCTCCAAGAGACCCAGTACTTC	CAVAALQETQYF
TRBV7-2	TRBD1	TRBJ2-7	-	TGTGCCAGCAGCCAAGGGGACAGGGGAATTTTAAACTTC	CASSQGDRGILNF
TRBV5-4	TRBD2	TRBJ2-3	-	TGTGCCAGCAGCTTGGCCAGGGGACTAGCGGCCGCTAGCACAGATACGCAGTATTTT	CASSLARGLAAASTDTQYF
TRBV11-2	-	TRBJ1-1	once	TGTGCCAGCAGCTTAAGATTCAGGGGTACTGAAGCTTTCTTT	CASSLRFRGTEAFF
TRBV19	-	TRBJ1-1	few	TGTGCCAGTAGTATCCAGGGCACTGAAGCTTTCTTT	CASSIQGTEAFF
TRBV7-3	-	TRBJ1-1	once	TGTGCCAGCAGCCCCCTCGGGGGGAACACTGAAGCTTTCTTT	CASSPLGGNTEAFF
TRBV10-3	TRBD1	TRBJ2-7	-	TGTGCCATCAGTGTGACAGGGTCCTACGAGCAGTACTTC	CAISVTGSYEQYF
TRBV2	TRBD1	TRBJ2-7	-	TGTGCCAGCAGTTTTCCGGGACAGGGGAACTACGAGCAGTACTTC	CASSFPGQGNYEQYF